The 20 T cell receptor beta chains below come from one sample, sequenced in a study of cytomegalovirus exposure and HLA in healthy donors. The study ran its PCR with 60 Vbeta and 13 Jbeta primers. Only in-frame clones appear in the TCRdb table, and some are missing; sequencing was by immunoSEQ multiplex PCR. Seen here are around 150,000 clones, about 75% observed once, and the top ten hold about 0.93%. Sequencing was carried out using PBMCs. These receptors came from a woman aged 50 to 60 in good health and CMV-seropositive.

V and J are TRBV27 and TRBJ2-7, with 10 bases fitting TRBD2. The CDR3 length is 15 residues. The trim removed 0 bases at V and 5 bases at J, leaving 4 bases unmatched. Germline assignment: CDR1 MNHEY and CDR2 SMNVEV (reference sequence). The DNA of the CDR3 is TGTGCCAGCAGTTTATCGCCTAGCGGGAGCAACGAGCAGTACTTC. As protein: CASSLSPSGSNEQYF.

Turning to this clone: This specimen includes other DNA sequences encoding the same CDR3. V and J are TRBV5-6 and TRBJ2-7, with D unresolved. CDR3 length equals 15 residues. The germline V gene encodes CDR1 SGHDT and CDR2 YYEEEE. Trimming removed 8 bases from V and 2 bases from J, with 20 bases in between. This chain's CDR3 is CASVPAGSGAYEQYF. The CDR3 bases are TGTGCCAGTGTCCCGGCCGGGTCCGGAGCCTACGAGCAGTACTTC. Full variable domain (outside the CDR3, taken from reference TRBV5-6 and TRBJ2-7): DAGVTQSPTHLIKTRGQQVTLRCSPKSGHDTVSWYQQALGQGPQFIFQYYEEEERQRGNFPDRFSGHQFPNYSSELNVNALLLGDSALYLCASVPAGSGAYEQYFGPGTRLTVT.

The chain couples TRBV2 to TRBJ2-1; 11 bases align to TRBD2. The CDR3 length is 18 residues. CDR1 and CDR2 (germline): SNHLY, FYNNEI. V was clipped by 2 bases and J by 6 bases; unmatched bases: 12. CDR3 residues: CASSELDISGGAPNEQFF. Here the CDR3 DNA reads TGTGCCAGCAGTGAATTAGATATTAGCGGGGGGGCCCCCAATGAGCAGTTCTTC.

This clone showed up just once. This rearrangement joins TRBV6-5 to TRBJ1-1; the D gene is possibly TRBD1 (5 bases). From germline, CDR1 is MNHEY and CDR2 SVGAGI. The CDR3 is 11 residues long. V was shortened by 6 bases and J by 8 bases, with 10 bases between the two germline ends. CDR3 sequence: CASSTGGEAFF. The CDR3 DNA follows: TGTGCCAGCAGCACGGGGGGAGAAGCTTTCTTT.

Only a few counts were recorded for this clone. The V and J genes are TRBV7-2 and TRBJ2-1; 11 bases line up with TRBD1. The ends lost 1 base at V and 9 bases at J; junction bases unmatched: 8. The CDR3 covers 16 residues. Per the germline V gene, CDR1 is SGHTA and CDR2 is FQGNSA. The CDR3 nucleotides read TGTGCCAGCAGCTTAGGGATTGGACAGGGGGCGATTGAGCAGTTCTTC. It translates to CASSLGIGQGAIEQFF.

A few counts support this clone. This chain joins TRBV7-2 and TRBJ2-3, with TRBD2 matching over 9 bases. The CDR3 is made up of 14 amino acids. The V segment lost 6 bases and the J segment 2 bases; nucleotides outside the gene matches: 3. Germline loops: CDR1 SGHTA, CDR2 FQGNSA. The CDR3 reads CASRTSGPTDTQYF. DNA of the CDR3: TGTGCCAGCAGAACTAGCGGGCCCACAGATACGCAGTATTTT.

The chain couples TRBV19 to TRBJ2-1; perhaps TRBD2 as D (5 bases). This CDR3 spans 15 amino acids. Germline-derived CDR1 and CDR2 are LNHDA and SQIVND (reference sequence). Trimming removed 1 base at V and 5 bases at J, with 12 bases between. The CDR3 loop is CASSIGILEHNEQFF. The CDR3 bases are TGTGCCAGTAGTATAGGAATACTAGAACACAATGAGCAGTTCTTC.

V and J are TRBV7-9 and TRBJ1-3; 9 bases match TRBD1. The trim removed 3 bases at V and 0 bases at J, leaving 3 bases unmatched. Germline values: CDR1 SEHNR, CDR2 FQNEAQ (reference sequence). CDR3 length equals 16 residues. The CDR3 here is CASSLTGGSSGNTIYF. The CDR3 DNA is TGTGCCAGCAGCTTGACAGGGGGGTCCTCTGGAAACACCATATATTTT.

The CDR3 nucleotides are TGTGCCAGCCAACGGCGGGTTGACACCGGGGAGCTGTTTTTT. It encodes CASQRRVDTGELFF. This chain uses TRBV19 with TRBJ2-2; tentatively, D is TRBD2 (5 bases). The CDR3 runs 14 residues. The ends were cut back, 9 bases at V and 3 bases at J, with 14 bases in the middle. From germline, CDR1 is LNHDA and CDR2 SQIVND (reference sequence).

The CDR3 reads CASSQAEVRELFF. For the CDR3, the DNA is TGTGCCAGCAGCCAAGCAGAGGTGCGGGAGCTGTTTTTT. V usage is TRBV14 and J usage is TRBJ2-2, with D hard to call. CDR3 length: 13 amino acids. Deletions cut 1 base from V and 9 bases from J, with 9 bases between. CDR1 and CDR2 from the germline V gene are SGHDN and FVKESK.

CDR3 sequence: CASLRGEETQYF. In DNA, the CDR3 is TGTGCAAGTCTCCGGGGGGAAGAGACCCAGTACTTC. This chain joins TRBV12-2 and TRBJ2-5; TRBD2, the D gene given by the table, was not confirmed from the DNA. TRBV12-2 is noted as a pseudogene. The CDR3 consists of 12 residues.

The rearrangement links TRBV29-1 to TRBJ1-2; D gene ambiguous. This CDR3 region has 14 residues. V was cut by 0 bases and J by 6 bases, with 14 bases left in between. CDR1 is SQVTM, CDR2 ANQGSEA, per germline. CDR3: CSVEDTPGVDGYTF. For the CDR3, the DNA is TGCAGCGTTGAAGATACCCCGGGAGTCGATGGCTACACCTTC.

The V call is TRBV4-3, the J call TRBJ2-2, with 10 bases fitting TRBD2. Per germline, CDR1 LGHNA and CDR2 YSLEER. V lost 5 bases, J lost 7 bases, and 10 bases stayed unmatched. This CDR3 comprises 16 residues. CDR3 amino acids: CASSSGTSVLGGELFF. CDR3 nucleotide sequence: TGCGCCAGCAGCAGCGGGACTAGCGTTTTGGGCGGGGAGCTGTTTTTT.

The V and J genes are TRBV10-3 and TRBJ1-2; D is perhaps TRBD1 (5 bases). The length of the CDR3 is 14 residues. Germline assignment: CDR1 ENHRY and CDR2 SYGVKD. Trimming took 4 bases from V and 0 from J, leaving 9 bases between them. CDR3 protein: CAISVGDSNYGYTF. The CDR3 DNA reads TGTGCCATCAGTGTTGGGGACTCTAACTATGGCTACACCTTC.

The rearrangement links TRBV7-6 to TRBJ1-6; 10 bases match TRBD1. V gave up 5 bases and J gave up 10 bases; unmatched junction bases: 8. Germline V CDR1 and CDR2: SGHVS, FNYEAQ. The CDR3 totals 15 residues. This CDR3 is CASSPNRDRGSPLHF. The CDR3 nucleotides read TGTGCCAGCAGCCCCAACCGGGACAGGGGCTCACCCCTCCACTTT.

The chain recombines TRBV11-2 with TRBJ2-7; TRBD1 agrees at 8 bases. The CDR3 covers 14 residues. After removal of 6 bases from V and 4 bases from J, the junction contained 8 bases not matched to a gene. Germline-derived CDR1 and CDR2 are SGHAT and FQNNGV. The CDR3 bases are TGTGCCAGCAGATATCGGACAGGGTCGTACGAGCAGTACTTC. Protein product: CASRYRTGSYEQYF.

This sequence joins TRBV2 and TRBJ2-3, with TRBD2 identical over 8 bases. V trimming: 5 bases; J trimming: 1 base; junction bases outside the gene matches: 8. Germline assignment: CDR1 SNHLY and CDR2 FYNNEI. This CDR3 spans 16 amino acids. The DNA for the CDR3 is TGTGCCAGCAGTTTCCTGGGAGCGGGAGGCACAGATACGCAGTATTTT. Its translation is CASSFLGAGGTDTQYF.

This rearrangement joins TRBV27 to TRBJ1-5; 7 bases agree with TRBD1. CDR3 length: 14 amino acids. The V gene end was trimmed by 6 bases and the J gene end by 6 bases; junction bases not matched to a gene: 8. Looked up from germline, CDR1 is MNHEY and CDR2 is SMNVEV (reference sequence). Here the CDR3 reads CASSPGGNLQPQHF. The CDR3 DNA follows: TGTGCCAGCAGCCCAGGGGGGAATCTTCAGCCCCAGCATTTT.

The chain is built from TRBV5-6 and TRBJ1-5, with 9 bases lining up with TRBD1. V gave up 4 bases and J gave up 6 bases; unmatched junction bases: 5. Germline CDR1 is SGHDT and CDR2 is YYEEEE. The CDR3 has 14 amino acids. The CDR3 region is CASSVGQGPQPQHF. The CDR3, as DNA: TGTGCCAGCAGCGTCGGACAGGGGCCTCAGCCCCAGCATTTT.

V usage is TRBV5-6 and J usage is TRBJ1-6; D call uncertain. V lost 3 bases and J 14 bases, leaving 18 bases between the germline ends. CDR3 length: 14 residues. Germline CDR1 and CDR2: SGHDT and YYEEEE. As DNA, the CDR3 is TGTGCCAGCAGCTCAACCGATGGAGACTTAACCCTCCACTTT. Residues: CASSSTDGDLTLHF.